The 30 T cell receptor beta chains below were found in one sample sequenced in a study of blood T cell repertoires in COVID-19. Sequencing used immunoSEQ multiplex PCR; TCRdb keeps in-frame clones, though not all of them. The table includes some 90,000 clones, nearly 90% detected once. The specimen sequenced was peripheral blood. These receptor sequences come from a woman of 80 years or more with active or convalescent COVID-19.

CDR3: CASSLGQKNTEAFF. The CDR3 region has the DNA TGTGCCAGCAGTTTAGGGCAGAAGAACACTGAAGCTTTCTTT. The chain combines TRBV28 with TRBJ1-1, with D unclear. CDR3 size: 14 residues. V shed 2 bases and J shed 1 base, with 8 bases lying between them. Germline assignment: CDR1 MDHEN and CDR2 SYDVKM. The complete variable domain, with remaining parts taken from reference TRBV28 and TRBJ1-1, reads DVKVTQSSRYLVKRTGEKVFLECVQDMDHENMFWYRQDPGLGLRLIYFSYDVKMKEKGDIPEGYSVSREKKERFSLILESASTNQTSMYLCASSLGQKNTEAFFGQGTRLTVV.

V gene TRBV7-2 combines with J gene TRBJ2-4, with 7 bases fitting TRBD2. Germline loops: CDR1 SGHTA, CDR2 FQGNSA. CDR3 length equals 14 residues. Trimming cost V 5 bases and J 2 bases; bases outside gene matches: 3. The CDR3, as DNA: TGTGCCAGCAGCGGGGGAGGGTCCAAAAACATTCAGTACTTC. As protein: CASSGGGSKNIQYF.

The rearrangement uses TRBV5-4 and TRBJ1-1; D perhaps matches TRBD1 (5 bases). Between the trimmed V and J ends, which lost 4 bases and 1 base, there was a span of 11 bases. The CDR3 contains 14 residues. Germline V gene sequence: CDR1 SGHNT, CDR2 YYREEE (reference sequence). CDR3 residues: CASSPKGQNTEAFF. The CDR3 nucleotides read TGTGCCAGCAGCCCTAAGGGGCAGAACACTGAAGCTTTCTTT.

This clone has a single count. The chain has TRBV29-1 and TRBJ2-5; TRBD1 might be the D (5 bases). The CDR3 totals 12 residues. Germline V lookup: CDR1 SQVTM, CDR2 ANQGSEA. V was cut by 5 bases and J by 5 bases, with 12 bases left in between. The chain's CDR3 is CSVQGKWETQYF. CDR3 in DNA: TGCAGCGTTCAGGGCAAGTGGGAGACCCAGTACTTC.

V gene TRBV6-4 combines with J gene TRBJ2-1; D possibly corresponds to TRBD2 (5 bases). Germline V gene data show CDR1 as MRHNA and CDR2 as SNTAGT. The CDR3 has 15 amino acids. Trimming removed 3 bases at V and 0 bases at J, with 9 bases between. The CDR3 DNA reads as TGTGCCAGCAGTGAGAGGGCGAGCTCCTACAATGAGCAGTTCTTC. Translated: CASSERASSYNEQFF.

The V and J genes are TRBV10-2 and TRBJ1-2; D remains ambiguous. This CDR3 has 15 amino acids. V was shortened by 2 bases and J by 3 bases, with 13 bases between the two germline ends. Germline CDR1 and CDR2: WSHSY and SAAADI. This CDR3 reads CASSEEGRPHYGYTF. In DNA, the CDR3 is TGCGCCAGCAGTGAGGAGGGCCGACCTCACTATGGCTACACCTTC.

The chain is built from TRBV5-8 and TRBJ2-7, with 8 bases identical to TRBD1. Germline trimming cut 6 bases from V and 3 bases from J; bases unmatched to any gene: 5. This CDR3 has 13 amino acids. The germline CDR1 and CDR2 sequences are SGHTS and YDEGEE. The CDR3, as DNA: TGTGCCAGCACCTTCGACAGGGGCTACGAGCAGTACTTC. It encodes CASTFDRGYEQYF.

In nucleotides, the CDR3 is TGTGCCAGTAGTATAGGGCAGGGTGAAAGCCAGCCCCAGCATTTT. Its translation: CASSIGQGESQPQHF. The gene calls are TRBV19 and TRBJ1-5; D possibly corresponds to TRBD1 (5 bases). This CDR3 spans 15 amino acids. From germline, CDR1 is LNHDA and CDR2 SQIVND (reference sequence). Trimming shortened V by 1 base and J by 7 bases, and 14 bases separated the two germline ends.

The J gene is TRBJ1-3, the V gene TRBV11-2, with TRBD1 identical over 10 bases. CDR1 is SGHAT and CDR2 is FQNNGV in the germline V gene. The CDR3 is made up of 16 amino acids. V trimming: 4 bases; J trimming: 2 bases; junction bases outside the gene matches: 5. The CDR3 coding sequence is TGTGCCAGCAGCTCACCGGGACAGGGGCCTGGAAACACCATATATTTT. This encodes CASSSPGQGPGNTIYF.

The J gene is TRBJ1-4, the V gene TRBV5-1, with a possible D match to TRBD1 (5 bases). CDR1 SGHRS and CDR2 YFSETQ come from the germline V gene. Trimming removed 0 bases at V and 8 bases at J, with 14 bases between. This CDR3 has 15 residues. This CDR3 is CASSLGYQGGEKLFF. The CDR3 bases are TGCGCCAGCAGCTTGGGGTACCAGGGAGGCGAAAAACTGTTTTTT.

The chain uses TRBV12-3 or TRBV12-4 and TRBJ1-2; 9 bases align to TRBD1. CDR3 length equals 13 residues. Trimming at V came to 8 bases and at J to 4 bases, leaving 5 bases not matched to a gene. The CDR3 here is CASAMGQGYGYTF. Here the CDR3 DNA reads TGTGCCAGCGCCATGGGACAGGGCTATGGCTACACCTTC.

The V call is TRBV3-1 (or the pseudogene TRBV3-2), the J call TRBJ2-3; 8 bases are shared with TRBD2. V was clipped by 6 bases and J by 1 base; unmatched bases: 0. The germline gives CDR1 LGHDT, CDR2 YNNKEL (reference sequence). This CDR3 contains 13 residues. The CDR3 nucleotides are TGTGCCAGCAGGCGGGAGGGCACAGATACGCAGTATTTT. Amino acid sequence: CASRREGTDTQYF.

The rearrangement links TRBV7-6 to TRBJ1-3; D possibly corresponds to TRBD1 (5 bases). The CDR3 covers 15 residues. Trimming took off 5 bases at V and 0 bases at J, with 11 bases between the two ends. CDR1 and CDR2 from the germline V gene are SGHVS and FNYEAQ. In nucleotides, the CDR3 is TGTGCCAGCAGCAACCAGGGTTACTCTGGAAACACCATATATTTT. Its translation is CASSNQGYSGNTIYF.

Only a few counts were recorded for this clone. This chain uses TRBV7-9 with TRBJ1-2, with D perhaps TRBD1 (6 bases). Germline V gene data show CDR1 as SEHNR and CDR2 as FQNEAQ (reference sequence). V was cut by 6 bases and J by 8 bases, with 16 bases left in between. The CDR3 has 13 amino acids. The CDR3 sequence: CASRPQGNGGYTF. In nucleotides, the CDR3 is TGTGCCAGCAGGCCTCAGGGGAATGGAGGCTACACCTTC.

The CDR3 protein is CASRPGTGFTGELFF. The CDR3 DNA reads TGTGCCAGCAGACCAGGGACAGGGTTCACCGGGGAGCTGTTTTTT. The chain employs TRBV28 and TRBJ2-2; 9 nucleotides agree with TRBD1. The CDR3 is 15 residues long. Germline V lookup: CDR1 MDHEN, CDR2 SYDVKM. The trim removed 6 bases at V and 4 bases at J, leaving 6 bases unmatched.

The DNA of the CDR3 is TGTGCCAGCACCTCCGGGACTAGCGGGTACCTACGTGGAAGGCAGTACTTC. Amino acid sequence: CASTSGTSGYLRGRQYF. The chain employs TRBV27 and TRBJ2-7; TRBD2 matches 12 bases. From germline, CDR1 is MNHEY and CDR2 SMNVEV (reference sequence). The junction had 19 bases not matched to a gene; V was cut back by 7 bases and J by 9 bases. The CDR3 length is 17 residues.

The gene calls are TRBV28 and TRBJ2-2; 7 positions agree with TRBD1. Per germline, CDR1 MDHEN and CDR2 SYDVKM. CDR3 length equals 15 residues. With 5 bases clipped from V and 6 bases from J, the junction kept 9 bases outside the gene matches. The chain's CDR3 is CASSPSGTAAGELFF. CDR3 DNA sequence: TGTGCCAGCAGTCCCTCCGGGACAGCAGCCGGGGAGCTGTTTTTT.

Here the CDR3 reads CASSSTKDRGYEQYF. The CDR3 nucleotides are TGTGCCAGCAGTTCAACAAAGGACAGGGGCTACGAGCAGTACTTC. V and J are TRBV28 and TRBJ2-7, with TRBD1 matching 9 bases. Germline CDR1 reads MDHEN; CDR2 reads SYDVKM. The junction had 7 bases not matched to a gene; V was cut back by 4 bases and J by 3 bases. This CDR3 has 15 amino acids.

The chain uses TRBV19 and TRBJ1-2, with 9 bases identical to TRBD1. This CDR3 spans 14 amino acids. In germline, CDR1 is LNHDA, CDR2 SQIVND (reference sequence). Unmatched junction bases numbered 1, after V lost 3 bases and J lost 2 bases. The CDR3 bases are TGTGCCAGTAGTATTGGACAGGGGAACTATGGCTACACCTTC. Protein sequence: CASSIGQGNYGYTF.

This clone was seen a single time. The rearrangement links TRBV11-2 to TRBJ2-5, with D perhaps TRBD1 (5 bases). The germline CDR1 and CDR2 sequences are SGHAT and FQNNGV. Trimming removed 2 bases at V and 0 bases at J, with 10 bases between. The CDR3 is 15 residues long. The CDR3 loop reads CASSLSAGYQETQYF. DNA of the CDR3: TGTGCCAGCAGCTTATCCGCAGGGTACCAAGAGACCCAGTACTTC.

This rearrangement joins TRBV27 to TRBJ2-2, with D perhaps matching TRBD1 (6 bases). V was pared by 1 base and J by 0 bases, with 15 bases between. From germline, CDR1 is MNHEY and CDR2 SMNVEV (reference sequence). The CDR3 contains 18 residues. CDR3: CASSLYVTGRSNTGELFF. The CDR3 DNA sequence: TGTGCCAGCAGTTTATATGTTACAGGGAGATCGAACACCGGGGAGCTGTTTTTT.

This clone was observed once. The chain combines TRBV3-1 (or the pseudogene TRBV3-2) with TRBJ1-2, with a possible D match to TRBD1 (6 bases). Per the germline V gene, CDR1 is LGHDT and CDR2 is YNNKEL (reference sequence). The CDR3 spans 13 residues. Trimming took 3 bases from V and 1 from J, leaving 6 bases between them. CDR3 nucleotides: TGTGCCAGCAGCCAGGACAGTAACTATGGCTACACCTTC. Its protein is CASSQDSNYGYTF.

J is TRBJ2-1 and V is TRBV10-3; 13 bases are a match to TRBD2. With 3 bases clipped from V and 8 bases from J, the junction kept 7 bases outside the gene matches. CDR3 length equals 16 residues. The germline gives CDR1 ENHRY, CDR2 SYGVKD. The CDR3 spells CAISEPGLAGFHEQFF. The CDR3 coding sequence is TGTGCCATCAGTGAACCGGGACTAGCGGGATTCCATGAGCAGTTCTTC.

This CDR3 is CASSEGANAFF. The CDR3, as DNA: TGTGCCAGCAGTGAGGGGGCGAATGCTTTCTTT. The chain has TRBV2 and TRBJ1-1; tentative D call: TRBD1 (6 bases). Per germline, CDR1 SNHLY and CDR2 FYNNEI. The V gene lost 3 bases and the J gene lost 11 bases, with 10 bases spanning the gap. CDR3 length equals 11 residues. The whole variable domain, remainder taken from reference TRBV2 and TRBJ1-1, is EPEVTQTPSHQVTQMGQEVILRCVPISNHLYFYWYRQILGQKVEFLVSFYNNEISEKSEIFDDQFSVERPDGSNFTLKIRSTKLEDSAMYFCASSEGANAFFGQGTRLTVV.

This sequence joins TRBV29-1 and TRBJ2-7; 8 nucleotides line up with TRBD1. This CDR3 region has 12 residues. The J segment lost 5 bases and the V segment lost 6 bases, leaving 6 bases of the junction unmatched. Germline assignment: CDR1 SQVTM and CDR2 ANQGSEA. In nucleotides, the CDR3 is TGCAGCGTGACGGACAGGGCGGACGAGCAGTACTTC. Translated: CSVTDRADEQYF.

The gene calls are TRBV27 and TRBJ2-1; 10 bases fit TRBD1. This CDR3 is built from 14 residues. In germline, CDR1 is MNHEY, CDR2 SMNVEV (reference sequence). The junction had 1 base not matched to a gene; V was cut back by 6 bases and J by 2 bases. CDR3 bases: TGTGCCAGCAGCGACAGGGGGCCCTACAATGAGCAGTTCTTC. This gives the protein CASSDRGPYNEQFF.

The chain has TRBV28 and TRBJ1-5; 10 bases line up with TRBD1. CDR3 size: 19 residues. Germline CDR1 and CDR2: MDHEN and SYDVKM. J was trimmed by 2 bases and V by 6 bases; bases with no gene match: 16. This CDR3 is CASRNAPGQGRGGNQPQHF. In DNA, the CDR3 is TGTGCCAGCAGGAACGCCCCGGGACAGGGGAGAGGGGGCAATCAGCCCCAGCATTTT.

To note about this clone: One end of the junction varies from germline; a read error may be responsible. This chain joins TRBV19 and TRBJ1-4, with unresolved D. CDR3 length: 14 residues. Germline V gene lookup returns CDR1 LNHDA and CDR2 SQIVND (reference sequence). The CDR3 is CASSLRETDEKLFF. The CDR3 region has the DNA TGTGCCAGTAGCTTGAGGGAAACTGATGAAAAACTGTTTTTT.

This rearrangement joins TRBV20-1 to TRBJ2-3; D is undetermined. Per germline, CDR1 DFQATT and CDR2 SNEGSKA (reference sequence). The CDR3 extends over 11 amino acids. Deletions cut 3 bases from V and 4 bases from J, with 5 bases between. This CDR3 reads CSASSADTQYF. In nucleotides, the CDR3 is TGCAGTGCTAGTTCGGCAGATACGCAGTATTTT.

This clone was counted a single time. This sequence joins TRBV9 and TRBJ1-1; 9 bases fit TRBD1. Germline loops: CDR1 SGDLS, CDR2 YYNGEE. The CDR3 contains 14 residues. After removal of 4 bases from V and 10 bases from J, the junction contained 11 bases not matched to a gene. The CDR3 nucleotides read TGTGCCAGCAGCCCCCGGGACAGGGCGGTTGTAGCTTTCTTT. Translating it yields CASSPRDRAVVAFF. Full variable domain (rest looked up from reference TRBV9 and TRBJ1-1): DSGVTQTPKHLITATGQRVTLRCSPRSGDLSVYWYQQSLDQGLQFLIQYYNGEERAKGNILERFSAQQFPDLHSELNLSSLELGDSALYFCASSPRDRAVVAFFGQGTRLTVV.